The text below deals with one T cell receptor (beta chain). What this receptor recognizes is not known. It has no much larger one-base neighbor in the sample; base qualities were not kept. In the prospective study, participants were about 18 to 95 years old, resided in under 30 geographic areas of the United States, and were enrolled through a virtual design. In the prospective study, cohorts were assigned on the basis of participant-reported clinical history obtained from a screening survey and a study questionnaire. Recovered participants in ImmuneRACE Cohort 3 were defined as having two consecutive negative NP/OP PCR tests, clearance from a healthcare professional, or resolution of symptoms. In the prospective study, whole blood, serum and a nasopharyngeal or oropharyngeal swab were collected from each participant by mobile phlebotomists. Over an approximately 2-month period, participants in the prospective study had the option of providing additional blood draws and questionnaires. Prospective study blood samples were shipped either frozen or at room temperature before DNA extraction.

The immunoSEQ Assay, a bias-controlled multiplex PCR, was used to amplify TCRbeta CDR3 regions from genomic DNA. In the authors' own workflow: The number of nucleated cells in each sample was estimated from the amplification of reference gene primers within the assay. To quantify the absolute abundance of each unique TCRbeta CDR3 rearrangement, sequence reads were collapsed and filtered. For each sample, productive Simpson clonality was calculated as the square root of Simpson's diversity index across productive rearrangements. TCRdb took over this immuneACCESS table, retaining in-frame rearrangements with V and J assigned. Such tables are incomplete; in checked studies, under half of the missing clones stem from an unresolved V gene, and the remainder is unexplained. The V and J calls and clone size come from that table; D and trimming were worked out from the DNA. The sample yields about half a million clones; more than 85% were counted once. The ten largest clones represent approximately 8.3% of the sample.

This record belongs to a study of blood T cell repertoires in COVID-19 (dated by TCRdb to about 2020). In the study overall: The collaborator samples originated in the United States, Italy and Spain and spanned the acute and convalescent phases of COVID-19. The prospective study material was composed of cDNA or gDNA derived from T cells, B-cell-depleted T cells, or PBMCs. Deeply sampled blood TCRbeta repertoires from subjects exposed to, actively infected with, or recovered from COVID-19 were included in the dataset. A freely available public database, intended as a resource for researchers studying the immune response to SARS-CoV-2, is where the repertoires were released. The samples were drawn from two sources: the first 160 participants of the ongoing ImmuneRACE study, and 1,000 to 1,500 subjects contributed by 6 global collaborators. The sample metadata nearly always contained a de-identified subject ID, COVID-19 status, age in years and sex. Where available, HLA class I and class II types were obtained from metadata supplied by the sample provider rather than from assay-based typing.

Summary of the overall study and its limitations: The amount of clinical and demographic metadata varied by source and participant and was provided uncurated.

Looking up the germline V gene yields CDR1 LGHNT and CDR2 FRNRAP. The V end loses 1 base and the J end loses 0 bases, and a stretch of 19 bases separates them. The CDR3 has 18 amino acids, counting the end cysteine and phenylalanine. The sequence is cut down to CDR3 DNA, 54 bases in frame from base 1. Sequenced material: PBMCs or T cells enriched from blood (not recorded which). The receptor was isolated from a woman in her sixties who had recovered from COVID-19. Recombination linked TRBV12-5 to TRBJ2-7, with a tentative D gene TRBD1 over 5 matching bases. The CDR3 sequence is CASGLGRVGRDLSYEQYF. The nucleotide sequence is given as TGTGCTAGTGGTTTGGGAAGAGTAGGCAGGGATCTCTCCTACGAGCAGTACTTC.